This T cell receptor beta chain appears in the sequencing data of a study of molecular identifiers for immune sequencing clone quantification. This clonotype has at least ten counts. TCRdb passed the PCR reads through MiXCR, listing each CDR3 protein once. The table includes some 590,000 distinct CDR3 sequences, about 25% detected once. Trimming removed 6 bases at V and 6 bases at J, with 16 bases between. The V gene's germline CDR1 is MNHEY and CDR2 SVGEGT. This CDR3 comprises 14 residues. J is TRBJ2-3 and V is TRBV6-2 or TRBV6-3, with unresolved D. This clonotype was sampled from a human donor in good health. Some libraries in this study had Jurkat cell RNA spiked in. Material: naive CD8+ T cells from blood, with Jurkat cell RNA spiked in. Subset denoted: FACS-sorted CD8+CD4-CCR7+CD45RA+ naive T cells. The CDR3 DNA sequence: TGTGCCAGCAGGATGTGGGAAAGCGTGGATACGCAGTATTTT. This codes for CASRMWESVDTQYF.